This T cell receptor beta chain derives from a study of tumor-infiltrating lymphocytes in primary liver carcinoma. Starting from roughly 0.5 ug of total RNA, TCR beta cDNA was produced with a primer in the constant region. It was through three nested multiplex PCR rounds of slightly modified ARM-PCR that TCR beta libraries arose. PCR rounds one and two used TRBV1-TRBV30 forward primers with a C-beta reverse primer for 10 cycles each. TCRdb re-called the multiplex PCR reads through MiXCR, storing one row per CDR3 protein. The sample gives about 100,000 distinct CDR3 sequences, about 62% of which show up once; roughly 12% is in the top ten. The source material, about 20-30 mg of unsorted bulk tissue, was used to co-extract RNA and DNA. As for this clonotype: Its antigen is not identified. The junction departs from the called germline gene at one end, perhaps through a read error.

Germline CDR1 WNHNN, CDR2 SYGVQD (reference sequence). The CDR3 extends over 15 amino acids. Study-level points and caveats: The overlap of tumor-adjacent and tumor-blood pairs was smaller than that of tumor region pairs. Blood trailed tumors significantly in top-250-clone fraction (p = 0.039).

What was sequenced was liver tumor tissue from sampling region 2. Described subset: tumor region T2, inferior pole. This sequence originates from a woman in her sixties or seventies with primary liver carcinoma and hepatitis B virus infection. V usage is TRBV10-1 and J usage is TRBJ2-3; 7 bases match TRBD2. CDR3 protein: CASSGSGLDTDTQYF. The CDR3 DNA reads TGCGCCAGCAGTGGTAGTGGACTAGACACAGACACGCAGTATTTT.